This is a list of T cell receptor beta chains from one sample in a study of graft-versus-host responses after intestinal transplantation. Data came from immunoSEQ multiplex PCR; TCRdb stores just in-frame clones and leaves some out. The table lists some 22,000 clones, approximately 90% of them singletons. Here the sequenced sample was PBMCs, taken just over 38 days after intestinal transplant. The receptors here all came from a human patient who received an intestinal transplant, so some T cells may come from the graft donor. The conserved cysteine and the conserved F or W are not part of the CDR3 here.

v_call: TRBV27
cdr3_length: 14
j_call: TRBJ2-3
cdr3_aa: ASSLKSGGFTDTQY

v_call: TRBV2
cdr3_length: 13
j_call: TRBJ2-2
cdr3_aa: ASSDPTTGTGELF

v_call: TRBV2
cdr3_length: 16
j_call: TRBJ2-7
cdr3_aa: ASSEWLTIVPGSYEQY

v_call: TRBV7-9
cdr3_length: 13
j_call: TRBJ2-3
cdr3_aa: ASFARQGATDTQY

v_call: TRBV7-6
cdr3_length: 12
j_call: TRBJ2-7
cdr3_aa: ASSLRDALYEQY

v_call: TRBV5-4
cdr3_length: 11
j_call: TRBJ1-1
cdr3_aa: ASSLAGVSEAF

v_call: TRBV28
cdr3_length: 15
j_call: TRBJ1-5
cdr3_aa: ASSLWWYGRDNQPQH

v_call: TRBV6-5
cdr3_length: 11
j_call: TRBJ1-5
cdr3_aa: ASRGVGNQPQH

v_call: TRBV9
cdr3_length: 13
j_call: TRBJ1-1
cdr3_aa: ASSVAGTANTEAF

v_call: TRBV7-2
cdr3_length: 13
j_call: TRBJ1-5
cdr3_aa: AGSSGQGGNQPQH

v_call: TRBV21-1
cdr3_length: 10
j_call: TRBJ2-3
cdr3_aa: ARQGCSDTQY

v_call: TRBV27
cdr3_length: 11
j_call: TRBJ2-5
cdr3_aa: ASGQGWRETQY

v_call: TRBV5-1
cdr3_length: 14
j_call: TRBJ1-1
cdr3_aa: ASSLTSGTMNTEAF

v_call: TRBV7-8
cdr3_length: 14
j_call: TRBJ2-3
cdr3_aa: ASSLNEGRPTDTQY

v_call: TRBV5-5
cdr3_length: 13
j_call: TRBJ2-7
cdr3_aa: ASSPGDTGFYEQY

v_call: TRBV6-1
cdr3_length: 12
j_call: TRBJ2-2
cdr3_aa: ASSYWLEAGELF

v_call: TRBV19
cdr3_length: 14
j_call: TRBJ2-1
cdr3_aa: ATGGNPETNYNEQF

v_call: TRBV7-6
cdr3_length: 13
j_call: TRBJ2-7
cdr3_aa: ASSSLDRGGYEQY

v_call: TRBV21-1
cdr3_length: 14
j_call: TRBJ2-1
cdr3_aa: ASSAHEEGVYNEQF

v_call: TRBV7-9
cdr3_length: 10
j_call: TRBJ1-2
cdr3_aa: ASSLGLYGYT

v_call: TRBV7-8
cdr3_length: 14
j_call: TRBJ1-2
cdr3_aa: ASSPSYHRGSLGYT

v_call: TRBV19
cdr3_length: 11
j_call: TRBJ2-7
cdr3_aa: ASSMHRDYEQY

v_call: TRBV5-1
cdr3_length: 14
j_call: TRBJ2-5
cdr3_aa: ASSLALAGVWETQY

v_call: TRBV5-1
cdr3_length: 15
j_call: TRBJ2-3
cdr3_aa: ASSLGRGPANTDTQY

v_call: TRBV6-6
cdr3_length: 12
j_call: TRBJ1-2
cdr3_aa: ASSYSGLSYGYT

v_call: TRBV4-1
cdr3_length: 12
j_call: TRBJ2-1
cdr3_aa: ASSQDPAGNEQF

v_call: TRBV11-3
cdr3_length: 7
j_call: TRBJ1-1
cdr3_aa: AGRGMAF

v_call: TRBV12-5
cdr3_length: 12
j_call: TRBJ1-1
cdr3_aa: ASTGPYGNTEAF

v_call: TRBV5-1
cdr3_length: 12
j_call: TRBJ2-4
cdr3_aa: ASRPPGTKNIQY

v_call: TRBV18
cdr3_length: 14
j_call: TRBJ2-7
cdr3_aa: ASSPRPRPGHKPLY

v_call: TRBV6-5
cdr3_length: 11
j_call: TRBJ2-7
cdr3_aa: ASRGTGGYEQY

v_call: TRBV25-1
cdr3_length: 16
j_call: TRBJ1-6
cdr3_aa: ASSEMGPTLGYNSPLH

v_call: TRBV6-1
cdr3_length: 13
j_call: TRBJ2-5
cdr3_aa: ASSEGAGGQETQY

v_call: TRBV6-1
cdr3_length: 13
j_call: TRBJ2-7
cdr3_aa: ASSEAGGEFYEQY

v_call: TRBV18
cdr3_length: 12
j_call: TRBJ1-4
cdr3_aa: ASSPPVDRRKLF

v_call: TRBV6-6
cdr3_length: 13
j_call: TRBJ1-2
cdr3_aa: ASIPTRDRGAGYT

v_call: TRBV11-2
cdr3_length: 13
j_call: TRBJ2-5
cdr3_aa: ASSLGAGGRETQY

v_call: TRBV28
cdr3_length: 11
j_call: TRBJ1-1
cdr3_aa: ASSPGGGTEAF

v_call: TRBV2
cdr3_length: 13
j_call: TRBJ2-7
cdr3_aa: ASAQGARFSYEQY

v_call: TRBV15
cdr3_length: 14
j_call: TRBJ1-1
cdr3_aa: ATSPWAGAPNTEAF

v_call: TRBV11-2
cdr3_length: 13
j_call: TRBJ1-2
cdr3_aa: ASSFPGQGVYGYT

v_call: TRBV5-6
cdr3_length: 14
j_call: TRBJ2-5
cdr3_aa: ASSSRLAGYQETQY

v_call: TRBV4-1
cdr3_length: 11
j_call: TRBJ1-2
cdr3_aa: ASSFGANYGYT

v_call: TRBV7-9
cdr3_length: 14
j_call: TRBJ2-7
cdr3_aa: ASSLVLGTYSYEQY

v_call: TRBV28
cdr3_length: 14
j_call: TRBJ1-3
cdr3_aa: ASSWTGFLSGNTIY

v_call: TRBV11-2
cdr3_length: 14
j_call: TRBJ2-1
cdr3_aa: ASSLGVAEGYNEQF

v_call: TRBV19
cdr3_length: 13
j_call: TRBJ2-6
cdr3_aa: ASRTGNSGANVLT

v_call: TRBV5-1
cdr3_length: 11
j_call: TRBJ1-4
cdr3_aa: ASSLSSREKLF

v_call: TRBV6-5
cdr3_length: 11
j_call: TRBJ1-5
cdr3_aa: ASSYEPIRPQH

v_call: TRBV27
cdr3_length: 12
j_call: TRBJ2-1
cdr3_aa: ASSQSRGYNEQF

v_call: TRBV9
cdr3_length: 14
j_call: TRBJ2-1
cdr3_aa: ASAPWGAGGYNEQF

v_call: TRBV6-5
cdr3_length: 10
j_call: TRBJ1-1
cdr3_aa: ASSRQNTEAF

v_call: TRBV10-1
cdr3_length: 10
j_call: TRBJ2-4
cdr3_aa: ASSDRKNIQY